These 26 T cell receptor beta chains came from one sample sequenced in a study of siplizumab effects on memory and regulatory T cells. The method was immunoSEQ multiplex PCR; TCRdb's version includes in-frame clones alone and lacks a portion of them. The sample carries about 100,000 clones, about 90% recorded once. Sequencing was carried out using CD4+ T cells sorted from blood. The receptors come from a human donor in good health. Some clones in this sample may be carry-over from other donors' samples.

This clone was detected only a few times. The V gene is TRBV29-1, the J gene TRBJ1-5; D is uncertain. Trimming removed 4 bases at V and 3 bases at J, with 10 bases between. The CDR3 contains 13 residues. Germline CDR1 is SQVTM and CDR2 is ANQGSEA. The CDR3 DNA reads as TGCAGCGTTGGCGCCGACTTCAATCAGCCCCAGCATTTT. Its protein is CSVGADFNQPQHF.

This chain uses TRBV9 with TRBJ2-3; 7 bases fit TRBD1. V shed 4 bases and J 1 base; nucleotides not matched to a gene: 12. Germline lookup yields CDR1 SGDLS and CDR2 YYNGEE. The CDR3 sequence is 17 residues long. The CDR3 region is CASSSRGTGDGTDTQYF. The CDR3 DNA is TGTGCCAGCAGCAGTAGGGGAACAGGGGACGGCACAGATACGCAGTATTTT.

The rearrangement links TRBV11-2 to TRBJ2-7; 7 bases agree with TRBD2. The CDR3 covers 15 residues. Per the germline V gene, CDR1 is SGHAT and CDR2 is FQNNGV. The V and J ends lost 5 bases and 3 bases, in that order; junction bases with no gene match: 10. As DNA, the CDR3 is TGTGCCAGCAGCCTGATGAGCGGGGAGGTCTACGAGCAGTACTTC. It specifies CASSLMSGEVYEQYF. The full variable domain, in which reference TRBV11-2 and TRBJ2-7 provide the parts outside the CDR3, is EAGVAQSPRYKIIEKRQSVAFWCNPISGHATLYWYQQILGQGPKLLIQFQNNGVVDDSQLPKDRFSAERLKGVDSTLKIQPAKLEDSAVYLCASSLMSGEVYEQYFGPGTRLTVT.

The CDR3 loop reads CASSQTGDTGELFF. The CDR3 DNA is TGTGCCAGTAGTCAGACAGGGGACACCGGGGAGCTGTTTTTT. This chain connects TRBV19 to TRBJ2-2, with 8 bases that match TRBD1. With 5 bases clipped from V and 3 bases from J, the junction kept 2 bases outside the gene matches. This CDR3 comprises 14 residues. CDR1 and CDR2 from the germline V gene are LNHDA and SQIVND (reference sequence). The full variable domain, rest sourced from reference TRBV19 and TRBJ2-2, is DGGITQSPKYLFRKEGQNVTLSCEQNLNHDAMYWYRQDPGQGLRLIYYSQIVNDFQKGDIAEGYSVSREKKESFPLTVTSAQKNPTAFYLCASSQTGDTGELFFGEGSRLTVL.

This chain connects TRBV21-1 to TRBJ2-3; TRBD1 is the table's D call and was not checked against the DNA. TRBV21-1 corresponds to a pseudogene. The CDR3 extends over 16 amino acids. The CDR3 DNA reads as TGTGCCAGCAGCTCGCCGGGACAGGGGATCACAGATACGCAGTATTTT. Translated: CASSSPGQGITDTQYF.

The chain recombines TRBV2 with TRBJ2-3; no reliable D call. This CDR3 region has 14 residues. Germline assignment: CDR1 SNHLY and CDR2 FYNNEI. With 0 bases removed from V and 5 bases from J, the gap between germline ends came to 9 bases. The CDR3 coding sequence is TGTGCCAGCAGTGAAGCGCTTCCGGGAGATACGCAGTATTTT. Amino acid sequence: CASSEALPGDTQYF.

This chain uses TRBV6-1 with TRBJ2-3; 8 positions match TRBD2. The V and J ends lost 2 bases and 5 bases, in that order; junction bases with no gene match: 6. CDR3 length: 15 amino acids. The germline V gene has CDR1 MNHNS and CDR2 SASEGT. CDR3 residues: CASSELREGGDTQYF. The CDR3 DNA follows: TGTGCCAGCAGTGAATTACGGGAGGGAGGAGATACGCAGTATTTT.

This clone was recorded only once. CDR3 sequence: CSVSGFWETQYF. The CDR3 coding sequence is TGCAGCGTAAGTGGTTTTTGGGAGACCCAGTACTTC. This chain joins TRBV29-1 and TRBJ2-5; D is unresolved. The V and J ends lost 6 bases and 5 bases respectively, with 13 bases between them. Germline-derived CDR1 and CDR2 are SQVTM and ANQGSEA. The CDR3 extends over 12 amino acids.

CDR3 region: CASRGNYRHNSPLHF. Written as DNA, the CDR3 is TGCGCCAGCAGGGGAAATTACAGGCATAATTCACCCCTCCACTTT. The chain has TRBV5-1 and TRBJ1-6; weak D call: TRBD1 (5 bases). The CDR3 totals 15 residues. Trimming shortened V by 5 bases and J by 5 bases, and 14 bases separated the two germline ends. Germline V CDR1 and CDR2: SGHRS, YFSETQ.

This chain connects TRBV6-4 to TRBJ1-4; 7 bases fit TRBD1. Trimming removed 6 bases from V and 6 bases from J; junction bases left unmatched: 10. The germline CDR1 and CDR2 sequences are MRHNA and SNTAGT. This CDR3 has 15 residues. The CDR3 reads CASSSGGGTDEKLFF. The CDR3 nucleotides read TGTGCCAGCAGCTCCGGAGGGGGCACGGATGAAAAACTGTTTTTT.

The J gene is TRBJ2-1, the V gene TRBV19; TRBD1 agrees at 8 bases. The J segment lost 0 bases and the V segment lost 8 bases, leaving 3 bases of the junction unmatched. The V gene's germline CDR1 is LNHDA and CDR2 SQIVND (reference sequence). The CDR3 loop spans 14 amino acids. CDR3 region: CASRDRFSYNEQFF. CDR3 DNA: TGTGCCAGTCGGGACAGGTTCTCCTACAATGAGCAGTTCTTC.

This clone appeared a single time. The chain is built from TRBV7-2 and TRBJ1-1; the D gene is possibly TRBD1 (5 bases). The CDR3 loop spans 14 amino acids. Germline V gives CDR1 SGHTA, CDR2 FQGNSA. The V and J ends lost 7 bases and 12 bases respectively, with 24 bases between them. In DNA form, the CDR3 reads TGTGCCAGCACCGATAGGGGCGGGCACGATAAGACTTTCTTT. It encodes CASTDRGGHDKTFF.

This chain joins TRBV6-5 and TRBJ1-2, with 8 bases lining up with TRBD1. The CDR3 totals 12 residues. With 10 bases clipped from V and 6 bases from J, the junction kept 7 bases outside the gene matches. CDR1 is MNHEY, CDR2 SVGAGI, per germline. The CDR3 coding sequence is TGTGCCATAAGGACAGGGAACAATGGCTACACCTTC. It translates to CAIRTGNNGYTF.

The chain joins TRBV5-1 to TRBJ2-5; the match to TRBD2 covers 10 bases. V lost 5 bases, J lost 1 base, and 5 bases stayed unmatched. The CDR3 is 15 residues long. The germline CDR1 and CDR2 sequences are SGHRS and YFSETQ. CDR3 protein: CASRPTSGFQETQYF. The CDR3 coding sequence is TGCGCCAGCAGACCGACTAGCGGGTTCCAAGAGACCCAGTACTTC.

The chain combines TRBV27 with TRBJ1-2; 9 bases match TRBD1. This CDR3 is 15 amino acids long. CDR1 MNHEY and CDR2 SMNVEV come from the germline V gene (reference sequence). V trimming: 5 bases; J trimming: 7 bases; junction bases outside the gene matches: 11. CDR3 in DNA: TGTGCCAGCAGTCCCTATACCGGGACAGGGTTTGGCTACACCTTC. Translated: CASSPYTGTGFGYTF.

The chain uses TRBV5-1 and TRBJ2-5; D is perhaps TRBD1 (5 bases). V was shortened by 4 bases and J by 5 bases, with 18 bases between the two germline ends. There are 15 residues in the CDR3. Germline CDR1 and CDR2: SGHRS and YFSETQ. The CDR3 protein is CASSPPQGVVETQYF. DNA of the CDR3: TGCGCCAGCAGCCCCCCGCAGGGCGTTGTGGAGACCCAGTACTTC.

V usage is TRBV6-5 and J usage is TRBJ2-7, with D tentatively TRBD1 (5 bases). Germline V CDR1 and CDR2: MNHEY, SVGAGI. This CDR3 is built from 13 residues. V shed 6 bases and J shed 8 bases, with 17 bases lying between them. In DNA form, the CDR3 reads TGTGCCAGCAGCTTACAGGCGTTTCAGCAGCAGTACTTC. Protein sequence: CASSLQAFQQQYF.

This chain joins TRBV29-1 and TRBJ2-1; D gene ambiguous. The CDR3 runs to 11 residues. Germline CDR1 reads SQVTM; CDR2 reads ANQGSEA. Trimming took 4 bases from V and 8 from J, leaving 9 bases between them. The CDR3, as DNA: TGCAGCGTTGTGCCGGGCTATGAGCAGTTCTTC. Translating gives CSVVPGYEQFF.

This chain links TRBV2 with TRBJ2-7, with TRBD2 matching over 8 bases. The CDR3 runs 13 residues. After removal of 10 bases from V and 3 bases from J, the junction contained 8 bases not matched to a gene. Germline CDR1 and CDR2: SNHLY and FYNNEI. CDR3 loop: CATSRGGGYEQYF. CDR3 DNA: TGTGCCACCTCTCGGGGGGGAGGCTACGAGCAGTACTTC.

This clone was detected only once. This sequence joins TRBV6-6 and TRBJ2-1, with D uncertain. Trimming removed 7 bases from V and 4 bases from J, with 11 bases in between. The CDR3 contains 13 residues. Looked up from germline, CDR1 is MNHNY and CDR2 is SVGAGI (reference sequence). In DNA form, the CDR3 reads TGTGCCAGCACCCAGCAAGGTTACAATGAGCAGTTCTTC. Protein: CASTQQGYNEQFF.

V and J are TRBV19 and TRBJ1-5; the D is unclear. This CDR3 region has 18 residues. Germline-derived CDR1 and CDR2 are LNHDA and SQIVND (reference sequence). V was shortened by 2 bases and J by 2 bases, with 19 bases between the two germline ends. As DNA, the CDR3 is TGTGCCAGTAGTATACGGGGAGGTGGTGTTTTAGGCAATCAGCCCCAGCATTTT. Protein product: CASSIRGGGVLGNQPQHF.

The rearrangement joins TRBV5-1 to TRBJ2-5; tentative D call: TRBD1 (6 bases). CDR3 length: 12 amino acids. The germline V gene has CDR1 SGHRS and CDR2 YFSETQ. V gave up 6 bases and J gave up 5 bases, with 11 bases separating them. The CDR3 loop is CASKGDRETQYF. The CDR3 DNA sequence: TGCGCCAGCAAGGGGGATAGGGAGACCCAGTACTTC.

The chain joins TRBV10-3 to TRBJ2-3; tentative D call: TRBD2 (6 bases). The CDR3 covers 13 residues. The germline V gene has CDR1 ENHRY and CDR2 SYGVKD. Trimming took 7 bases from V and 0 from J, leaving 8 bases between them. CDR3: CAITSESTDTQYF. As DNA, the CDR3 is TGTGCCATCACTAGCGAAAGCACAGATACGCAGTATTTT.

V gene TRBV19 combines with J gene TRBJ2-1; the match to TRBD1 covers 8 bases. CDR3 length: 18 residues. V shed 3 bases, J shed 3 bases, and the junction held 13 bases outside the gene matches. Germline-derived CDR1 and CDR2 are LNHDA and SQIVND (reference sequence). This CDR3 reads CASSIPPADRANYNEQFF. The CDR3 DNA follows: TGTGCCAGTAGTATCCCCCCCGCGGACAGGGCTAACTACAATGAGCAGTTCTTC.

J is TRBJ2-3 and V is TRBV6-5; D gene uncertain. Per germline, CDR1 MNHEY and CDR2 SVGAGI. The CDR3 is 14 amino acids. V lost 4 bases, J lost 4 bases, and 12 bases lay in between. This CDR3 is CASSSLFRSDTQYF. The CDR3 DNA sequence: TGTGCCAGCAGTTCCCTCTTCCGGTCAGATACGCAGTATTTT.

The rearrangement uses TRBV18 and TRBJ2-2; the D gene is possibly TRBD1 (5 bases). Trimming removed 3 bases from V and 3 bases from J, with 11 bases in between. The germline V gene encodes CDR1 KGHSH and CDR2 LQKENI. The CDR3 is made up of 15 amino acids. The CDR3 DNA is TGTGCCAGCTCACCCTTTGGGGCCCACACCGGGGAGCTGTTTTTT. Protein: CASSPFGAHTGELFF.